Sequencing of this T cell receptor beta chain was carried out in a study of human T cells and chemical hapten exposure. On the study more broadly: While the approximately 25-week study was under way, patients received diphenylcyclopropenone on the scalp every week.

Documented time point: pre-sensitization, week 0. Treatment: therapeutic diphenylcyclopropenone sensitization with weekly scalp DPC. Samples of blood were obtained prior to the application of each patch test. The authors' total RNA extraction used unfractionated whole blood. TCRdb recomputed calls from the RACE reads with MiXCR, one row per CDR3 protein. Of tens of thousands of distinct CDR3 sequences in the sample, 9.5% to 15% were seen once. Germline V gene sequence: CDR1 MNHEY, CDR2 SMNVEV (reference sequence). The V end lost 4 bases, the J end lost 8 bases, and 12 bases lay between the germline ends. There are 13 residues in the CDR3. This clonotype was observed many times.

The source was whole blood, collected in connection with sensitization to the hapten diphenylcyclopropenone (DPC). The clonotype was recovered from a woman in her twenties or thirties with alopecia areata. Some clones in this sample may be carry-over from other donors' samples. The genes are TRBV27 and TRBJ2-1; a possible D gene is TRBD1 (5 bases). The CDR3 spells CASSYQQEHEQFF. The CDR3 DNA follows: TGTGCCAGCAGTTACCAACAGGAGCATGAGCAGTTCTTC.